This T cell receptor beta chain is drawn from a study of blood T cell repertoires in COVID-19. The data were produced by immunoSEQ multiplex PCR, yet TCRdb's version contains in-frame clones alone and is incomplete. The sample includes approximately 190,000 clones, approximately 82% seen only once; the top ten take 6.9%. Germline values: CDR1 LNHDA, CDR2 SQIVND (reference sequence). The V gene end was trimmed by 3 bases and the J gene end by 4 bases; junction bases not matched to a gene: 13. CDR3 length: 17 amino acids. The V and J genes are TRBV19 and TRBJ2-7; 9 bases map to TRBD1. What was sequenced was peripheral blood. The sequence was collected from a human donor with acute or convalescent COVID-19. The donor label of this sample is uncertain. This CDR3 reads CASSILFMDRGRYEQYF. CDR3 in DNA: TGTGCCAGTAGTATCCTCTTCATGGACAGGGGAAGATACGAGCAGTACTTC.